A selection of T cell receptor beta chains follows, all from one sample in a study of T cell repertoires in ileal Crohn's disease. Assay: immunoSEQ multiplex PCR; the TCRdb copy retains only in-frame clones and omits some. The data show 9,000 to 13,000 clones, with approximately 78% seen just once and more than 12% held by the top ten. Material: ileal tissue. The receptors were gathered from an adult with Crohn's disease. CDR3s include the opening cysteine and the closing phenylalanine or tryptophan. Fields, in order: V gene, clone size, D gene, J gene, CDR3 DNA, CDR3 protein. A D gene is named only where the DNA matches it firmly. Size is omitted from some rows. Given values are once, few, many or a class for expanded clones.

>TRBV6-1|.|.|TRBJ1-3
TGTGCCACCCAGGGCGGGGGGATCGGAGGAAACACCATATATTTT
CATQGGGIGGNTIYF
>TRBV5-8|.|.|TRBJ1-2
TGTGCCAGCAGGCCAGCTAACTATGGCTACACCTTC
CASRPANYGYTF
>TRBV6-5|.|.|TRBJ1-1
TGTGCCAGCAGCTACTCTATGGGGTTACCACGACGGGGGGCCTTCTTT
CASSYSMGLPRRGAFF
>TRBV6-1|once|.|TRBJ1-2
TGTGCCAGCATCGGTCCGGGACTAAGCGTCTATGGCTACACCTTC
CASIGPGLSVYGYTF
>TRBV11-2|.|TRBD2|TRBJ2-2
TGTGCCAGCAGCTACCCTCGGACTAGCGGATACACCGGGGAGCTGTTTTTT
CASSYPRTSGYTGELFF
>TRBV4-2|.|TRBD2|TRBJ2-1
TGTGCCAGCAGCCACGGGGCGGGAGGGGTTTTCGATGAGCAGTTCTTC
CASSHGAGGVFDEQFF
>TRBV6-5|.|.|TRBJ1-1
TGTGCCAGCAGTTACTTTTGGGGAGACACTGAAGCCTTCTTT
CASSYFWGDTEAFF
>TRBV6-1|.|.|TRBJ2-3
TGTGCCAGCAGTGAACAAGGCGGTTCTAGCACAGATACGCAGTATTTT
CASSEQGGSSTDTQYF
>TRBV27|few|TRBD1|TRBJ2-7
TGTGCCAGCAGTTTGCCCGACAGGGTCTACGAGCAGTACTTC
CASSLPDRVYEQYF
>TRBV23-1|.|TRBD2|TRBJ2-3
TGCGCCAGCAGTAGAGAGCGGGAGTGGCAGTATTTT
CASSREREWQYF
>TRBV6-1|.|TRBD1|TRBJ1-2
TGTGCCAGCAGACTATCACAGGGGCGGGGTGGCTACACCTTC
CASRLSQGRGGYTF
>TRBV11-3|.|.|TRBJ2-7
TGTGCCAGCAGCTTAGGATCAATGCTCGGTGGCGAGCAGTACTTC
CASSLGSMLGGEQYF
>TRBV19|.|.|TRBJ2-5
TGTGCCAGTAGTATTCAGGGACTCTCCGGGGGGACCCAGTACTTC
CASSIQGLSGGTQYF
>TRBV4-1|.|TRBD2|TRBJ2-4
TGCGCCAGCAGCCGAGAGGTAGCGGGAGCCAAAAACATTCAGTACTTC
CASSREVAGAKNIQYF
>TRBV27|few|TRBD2|TRBJ2-5
TGTGCCAGCAGTCCTAGCGGGAGGGAAGAGACCCAGTACTTC
CASSPSGREETQYF
>TRBV7-3|once|TRBD2|TRBJ2-1
TGTGCCAGCAGCCCCACGGGGACTAGCGTTTACAATGAGCAGTTCTTC
CASSPTGTSVYNEQFF
>TRBV9|.|TRBD2|TRBJ2-1
TGTGCCAGCAGCGTAGAAGAAGCGGGAGGGCCCTCCTACAATGAGCAGTTCTTC
CASSVEEAGGPSYNEQFF
>TRBV28|.|.|TRBJ1-5
TGTGCCAGCAGCTTTCCCAGAGGAGTTAGCAATCAGCCCCAGCATTTT
CASSFPRGVSNQPQHF
>TRBV28|.|.|TRBJ2-5
TGTGCCAGCAGTTTTCCTAGGGGGCAAGAGACCCAGTACTTC
CASSFPRGQETQYF
>TRBV18|few|TRBD1|TRBJ2-1
TGTGCCAGCTCGCAGACAGGGGCGTCCAATGAGCAGTTCTTC
CASSQTGASNEQFF
>TRBV6-1|.|TRBD2|TRBJ2-7
TGTGCCAGCCTAGGACTAGCGGTCTACGAGCAGTACTTC
CASLGLAVYEQYF
>TRBV30|.|TRBD1|TRBJ2-7
TGTGCCTGGAGTGTAAAGGCTGGCAGGGGGCCCAACGAGCAGTACTTC
CAWSVKAGRGPNEQYF
>TRBV7-9|.|.|TRBJ2-2
TGTGCCAGCAGCTTAGCCGGCGGGGAGCTGTTTTTT
CASSLAGGELFF
>TRBV10-3|once|TRBD2|TRBJ2-7
TGTGCCATCAGTGGATTACCTCCAGGGGCCTCGACTAGCGGGAGGAAGAACGAGCAGTACTTC
CAISGLPPGASTSGRKNEQYF
>TRBV7-2|.|TRBD1|TRBJ2-7
TGTGCCAGCAGCAAGGGACAGGGAGTCGAGCAGTACTTC
CASSKGQGVEQYF
>TRBV9|once|.|TRBJ2-1
TGTGCCAGCAGCGTCCAGAATGAGCAGTTCTTC
CASSVQNEQFF
>TRBV5-1|.|.|TRBJ1-3
TGCGCCAGCAGCCCCCTAGGCTCTGGAAACACCATATATTTT
CASSPLGSGNTIYF
>TRBV2|.|TRBD2|TRBJ2-1
TGTGCCGGATGCCGGGACTATCACAATGAGCAGTTCTTC
CAGCRDYHNEQFF
>TRBV19|.|TRBD1|TRBJ1-2
TGTGCCATCCTCAACCGGGGACAGGGCTCGGGTGGCTACACCTTC
CAILNRGQGSGGYTF
>TRBV10-3|.|TRBD1|TRBJ2-7
TGTGCCATCAGTGACAGGACAGGGGGCATCTACGAGCAGTACTTC
CAISDRTGGIYEQYF
>TRBV9|few|.|TRBJ1-1
TGTGCCAGCAGCCCCCAACTGGGCAACACTGAAGCTTTCTTT
CASSPQLGNTEAFF
>TRBV5-1|once|TRBD1|TRBJ2-1
TGCGCCAGCAGCTCCGGACAGGGGACCTACAATGAGCAGTTCTTC
CASSSGQGTYNEQFF
>TRBV27|.|.|TRBJ1-1
TGTGCCAGCAGTCAAACAGGGATCTGGAACACTGAAGCTTTCTTT
CASSQTGIWNTEAFF
>TRBV6-7|.|TRBD2|TRBJ2-7
TGTGCCAGGAATCCCGGGACTAGCGAGGACGAGCAGTACTTC
CARNPGTSEDEQYF
>TRBV21-1|.|.|TRBJ2-1
TGTGCCGGACTAGCGCAGAACCCCGACCGCTACAATGAGCAGTTCTTC
CAGLAQNPDRYNEQFF
>TRBV10-3|.|TRBD1|TRBJ2-1
TGTGCCATCAGGGTGACAGGGGGAGCTTACAATGAGCAGTTCTTC
CAIRVTGGAYNEQFF
>TRBV25-1|.|TRBD2|TRBJ2-7
TGTGCCAGCAGTAAAGGAGCAACTAGCGGGGCCTACGAGCAGTACTTC
CASSKGATSGAYEQYF
>TRBV6-1|.|.|TRBJ2-7
TGTGCCAGCAGTGATACGGAGACCTACGAGCAGTACTTC
CASSDTETYEQYF